The rows below give T cell receptor delta chains drawn from one sample of a study of Vδ1+ human thymocytes. TCRdb reprocessed the multiplex PCR reads through CATT. The repertoire has 50,000 to 75,000 delta-chain clones, about 15% of them found once; the top ten carry 0.3% to 0.45%. Input material: Vdelta1+ gamma-delta thymocytes from the thymus. Every receptor here comes from a girl in the first two years of life who had congenital heart surgery. The CDR3 runs from the conserved cysteine through the conserved F or W. The order of the fields is clone size, J gene, D gene, V gene, CDR3 protein, CDR3 DNA. D genes are given only for firm matches. Clone size appears in some rows only: once, few, many, or a class for an expanded clone.

size: -; J: TRDJ1; D: TRDD2; V: TRDV1; CDR3: CALGEIVPTSSIGGCSYTDKLIF; DNA: TGTGCTCTTGGGGAGATCGTTCCTACGAGTTCCATAGGGGGCTGTTCGTACACCGATAAACTCATCTTT
size: few; J: TRDJ1; D: -; V: TRDV1; CDR3: CALGELTATDKLIF; DNA: TGTGCTCTTGGGGAACTAACGGCGACCGATAAACTCATCTTT
size: -; J: TRDJ1; D: TRDD2; V: TRDV1; CDR3: CALGGEAFLRARQRGELIF; DNA: TGTGCTCTTGGGGGGGAAGCCTTCCTACGAGCAAGACAGAGGGGGGAACTCATCTTT
size: -; J: TRDJ1; D: -; V: TRDV1; CDR3: CALGVRPSPPWGDTDKLIF; DNA: TGTGCTCTTGGGGTCCGGCCTTCCCCTCCGTGGGGGGACACCGATAAACTCATCTTT
size: few; J: TRDJ1; D: -; V: TRDV1; CDR3: CALGVRALPNWGSDKLIF; DNA: TGTGCTCTTGGGGTACGCGCCCTTCCTAACTGGGGGAGTGATAAACTCATCTTT
size: -; J: TRDJ1; D: TRDD3; V: TRDV1; CDR3: CALGDRQALTYTGGFRVYTDKLIF; DNA: TGTGCTCTTGGGGACCGCCAGGCCTTAACCTATACTGGGGGATTCAGGGTTTACACCGATAAACTCATCTTT
size: -; J: TRDJ1; D: -; V: TRDV1; CDR3: CALGELGGYTDKLIF; DNA: TGTGCTCTTGGGGAACTAGGGGGGTACACCGATAAACTCATCTTT
size: -; J: TRDJ1; D: TRDD2; V: TRDV1; CDR3: CALGSVVGLPTYTDKLIF; DNA: TGTGCTCTTGGATCTGTGGTGGGCCTTCCTACTTACACCGATAAACTCATCTTT
size: few; J: TRDJ1; D: -; V: TRDV1; CDR3: CALGDLTGQGAYTDKLIF; DNA: TGTGCTCTTGGGGACCTTACTGGACAGGGGGCCTACACCGATAAACTCATCTTT
size: -; J: TRDJ2; D: TRDD3; V: TRDV1; CDR3: CALGELLTWGGLALTAQLFF; DNA: TGTGCTCTTGGGGAACTTTTAACCTGGGGGGGACTCGCTTTGACAGCACAACTCTTCTTT
size: -; J: TRDJ1; D: TRDD3; V: TRDV1; CDR3: CALGEYGGDKTDKLIF; DNA: TGTGCTCTTGGGGAATATGGGGGGGATAAGACCGATAAACTCATCTTT
size: few; J: TRDJ2; D: TRDD3; V: TRDV1; CDR3: CALGLLPSTGGYALALTAQLFF; DNA: TGTGCTCTTGGGTTACTACCTTCTACTGGGGGATACGCCTTAGCTTTGACAGCACAACTCTTCTTT
size: -; J: TRDJ1; D: TRDD3; V: TRDV1; CDR3: CALGLARSSVLGDLNTDKLIF; DNA: TGTGCTCTTGGGCTCGCTCGATCCTCCGTACTGGGGGATTTGAACACCGATAAACTCATCTTT
size: few; J: TRDJ1; D: TRDD3; V: TRDV1; CDR3: CALGERVPPTLVGDNDKLIF; DNA: TGTGCTCTTGGGGAAAGGGTCCCTCCTACGTTGGTGGGGGATAACGATAAACTCATCTTT
size: medium-sized; J: TRDJ1; D: TRDD3; V: TRAV29/DV5; CDR3: CAVYPYWGYYTDKLIF; DNA: TGTGCAGTCTACCCCTACTGGGGTTATTACACCGATAAACTCATCTTT
size: few; J: TRDJ1; D: TRDD3; V: TRDV1; CDR3: CALGEVHTYLGDTRYTDKLIF; DNA: TGTGCTCTTGGGGAAGTCCACACGTATCTGGGGGATACAAGGTACACCGATAAACTCATCTTT
size: medium-sized; J: TRDJ1; D: TRDD3; V: TRDV2; CDR3: CACDTLGEEDKLIF; DNA: TGTGCCTGTGACACCCTGGGGGAGGAAGATAAACTCATCTTT
size: -; J: TRDJ1; D: TRDD2; V: TRDV2; CDR3: CACDGLPSRTDDLYTDKLIF; DNA: TGTGCCTGTGACGGCCTTCCTAGCCGTACTGATGACCTGTACACCGATAAACTCATCTTT
size: -; J: TRDJ1; D: TRDD3; V: TRDV1; CDR3: CALGGSYWGIRVKAYTDKLIF; DNA: TGTGCTCTTGGGGGATCCTACTGGGGGATACGGGTTAAGGCGTACACCGATAAACTCATCTTT
size: few; J: TRDJ1; D: -; V: TRDV1; CDR3: CALGELPTNTDKLIF; DNA: TGTGCTCTTGGGGAACTGCCCACCAACACCGATAAACTCATCTTT
size: -; J: TRDJ1; D: TRDD3; V: TRDV1; CDR3: CALGEHAYFGALGDTPAGELIF; DNA: TGTGCTCTTGGGGAACATGCCTACTTTGGCGCGTTGGGGGATACCCCCGCGGGTGAACTCATCTTT
size: -; J: TRDJ1; D: TRDD3; V: TRDV1; CDR3: CALGERTGDIKLIF; DNA: TGTGCTCTTGGGGAACGTACTGGGGATATCAAACTCATCTTT
size: -; J: TRDJ1; D: TRDD3; V: TRDV1; CDR3: CALGGPVPGGGYSTDKLIF; DNA: TGTGCTCTTGGGGGCCCCGTCCCGGGTGGGGGATACTCCACCGATAAACTCATCTTT
size: -; J: TRDJ1; D: TRDD3; V: TRDV2; CDR3: CACDTRDPYTKVVQELRIGLRSGGYGDKLIF; DNA: TGTGCCTGTGACACGCGGGACCCATACACAAAAGTAGTACAAGAACTAAGGATTGGTCTCCGATCTGGGGGATACGGAGATAAACTCATCTTT
size: few; J: TRDJ1; D: TRDD3; V: TRDV1; CDR3: CALGEKDAGGYTGKLIF; DNA: TGTGCTCTTGGGGAAAAGGATGCTGGGGGATACACCGGTAAACTCATCTTT
size: -; J: TRDJ1; D: -; V: TRDV2; CDR3: CACDTGGNQNDTDKLIF; DNA: TGTGCCTGTGACACGGGGGGGAACCAGAACGACACCGATAAACTCATCTTT
size: few; J: TRDJ1; D: TRDD3; V: TRDV1; CDR3: CALGPLLPFRGYLYTDKLIF; DNA: TGTGCTCTTGGGCCCCTCCTCCCCTTTCGGGGATACTTGTACACCGATAAACTCATCTTT
size: few; J: TRDJ1; D: TRDD3; V: TRDV1; CDR3: CALGELFLWGIRPQYTDKLIF; DNA: TGTGCTCTTGGGGAACTCTTCCTCTGGGGGATACGACCCCAGTACACCGATAAACTCATCTTT
size: few; J: TRDJ1; D: -; V: TRDV1; CDR3: CALGEKDGRISITGDKLIF; DNA: TGTGCTCTTGGGGAAAAAGACGGTCGGATCTCCATTACTGGGGATAAACTCATCTTT
size: few; J: TRDJ1; D: -; V: TRDV1; CDR3: CALGSINHPYTDKLIF; DNA: TGTGCTCTTGGCTCGATAAACCACCCCTACACCGATAAACTCATCTTT
size: few; J: TRDJ1; D: TRDD3; V: TRDV1; CDR3: CALGDLQFPLGDTTDKLIF; DNA: TGTGCTCTTGGGGATCTGCAATTCCCGCTGGGGGATACAACCGATAAACTCATCTTT
size: -; J: TRDJ1; D: TRDD3; V: TRDV3; CDR3: CAPNPSPGGYAADKLIF; DNA: TGTGCCCCAAATCCTTCCCCTGGGGGATACGCGGCCGATAAACTCATCTTT
size: -; J: TRDJ1; D: TRDD2; V: TRDV1; CDR3: CALGELGTITKNLPTQGYTDKLIF; DNA: TGTGCTCTTGGGGAACTCGGAACGATCACTAAGAACCTTCCTACACAGGGTTACACCGATAAACTCATCTTT
size: -; J: TRDJ1; D: TRDD3; V: TRDV1; CDR3: CALGGHLRRGIPYDKLIF; DNA: TGTGCTCTTGGGGGACACCTACGCCGCGGGATACCCTACGATAAACTCATCTTT
size: -; J: TRDJ1; D: -; V: TRDV1; CDR3: CALGLQTVGPYPYTDKLIF; DNA: TGTGCTCTTGGGCTTCAGACCGTTGGGCCCTATCCCTACACCGATAAACTCATCTTT
size: -; J: TRDJ3; D: TRDD3; V: TRDV2; CDR3: CACDEDLGDYSWDTRQMFF; DNA: TGTGCCTGTGACGAAGATCTGGGGGACTACTCCTGGGACACCCGACAGATGTTTTTC
size: few; J: TRDJ1; D: TRDD3; V: TRDV1; CDR3: CALGGTRLPLLGKYTDKLIF; DNA: TGTGCTCTTGGGGGCACGCGACTTCCACTACTGGGGAAGTACACCGATAAACTCATCTTT
size: few; J: TRDJ1; D: TRDD3; V: TRDV1; CDR3: CALGELVAARGDPLYTDKLIF; DNA: TGTGCTCTTGGGGAACTAGTTGCTGCTCGGGGGGATCCTCTATACACCGATAAACTCATCTTT
size: -; J: TRDJ3; D: -; V: TRDV3; CDR3: CATQSSWDTRQMFF; DNA: TGTGCCACACAGTCCTCCTGGGACACCCGACAGATGTTTTTC
size: many; J: TRDJ1; D: -; V: TRDV2; CDR3: CACGSALEGDGEGKLIF; DNA: TGTGCCTGTGGGAGCGCTCTTGAGGGGGACGGGGAAGGTAAACTCATCTTT
size: -; J: TRDJ1; D: -; V: TRDV1; CDR3: CALGFVGLHLDDTDELIF; DNA: TGTGCTCTCGGCTTTGTCGGCCTCCACCTTGACGACACCGATGAACTCATCTTT
size: many; J: TRDJ1; D: TRDD3; V: TRDV2; CDR3: CACDPNWGGCDKLIF; DNA: TGTGCCTGTGACCCCAACTGGGGAGGATGCGATAAACTCATCTTT
size: -; J: TRDJ1; D: TRDD3; V: TRDV1; CDR3: CALGNSYELGDISCTDKLIF; DNA: TGTGCTCTTGGGAACTCCTACGAACTGGGGGATATTAGTTGCACCGATAAACTCATCTTT
size: -; J: TRDJ1; D: TRDD3; V: TRDV1; CDR3: CALEELKGVPQGGGYAYTDKLIF; DNA: TGTGCTCTTGAGGAACTGAAGGGAGTGCCGCAGGGTGGGGGATACGCATACACCGATAAACTCATCTTT
size: -; J: TRDJ1; D: -; V: TRDV1; CDR3: CALGERGGPTDKLIF; DNA: TGTGCTCTTGGGGAACGAGGGGGGCCCACCGATAAACTCATCTTT
size: few; J: TRDJ1; D: -; V: TRDV1; CDR3: CALGEAGGFSYTDKLIF; DNA: TGTGCTCTTGGGGAAGCCGGGGGCTTCTCGTACACCGATAAACTCATCTTT
size: few; J: TRDJ1; D: -; V: TRDV1; CDR3: CALGPPKYSKQYTDKLIF; DNA: TGTGCTCTTGGGCCGCCAAAGTACTCTAAACAGTACACCGATAAACTCATCTTT
size: few; J: TRDJ1; D: TRDD3; V: TRDV1; CDR3: CALGGVPTGGYYRGGANTDKLIF; DNA: TGTGCTCTTGGGGGAGTTCCCACTGGGGGATACTACCGGGGGGGAGCGAACACCGATAAACTCATCTTT
size: few; J: TRDJ1; D: -; V: TRDV1; CDR3: CALGEPKMVGATIQGYTDKLIF; DNA: TGTGCTCTTGGGGAACCGAAAATGGTGGGGGCCACGATTCAAGGGTACACCGATAAACTCATCTTT
size: -; J: TRDJ1; D: TRDD3; V: TRDV1; CDR3: CALGKRTGGKGSYTDKLIF; DNA: TGTGCTCTTGGGAAACGTACTGGGGGGAAAGGGTCATACACCGATAAACTCATCTTT
size: -; J: TRDJ1; D: TRDD2; V: TRDV1; CDR3: CALGEHVLPTRNWAGDSGVKLIF; DNA: TGTGCTCTTGGGGAACACGTCCTTCCTACTCGGAACTGGGCTGGGGACAGCGGGGTTAAACTCATCTTT